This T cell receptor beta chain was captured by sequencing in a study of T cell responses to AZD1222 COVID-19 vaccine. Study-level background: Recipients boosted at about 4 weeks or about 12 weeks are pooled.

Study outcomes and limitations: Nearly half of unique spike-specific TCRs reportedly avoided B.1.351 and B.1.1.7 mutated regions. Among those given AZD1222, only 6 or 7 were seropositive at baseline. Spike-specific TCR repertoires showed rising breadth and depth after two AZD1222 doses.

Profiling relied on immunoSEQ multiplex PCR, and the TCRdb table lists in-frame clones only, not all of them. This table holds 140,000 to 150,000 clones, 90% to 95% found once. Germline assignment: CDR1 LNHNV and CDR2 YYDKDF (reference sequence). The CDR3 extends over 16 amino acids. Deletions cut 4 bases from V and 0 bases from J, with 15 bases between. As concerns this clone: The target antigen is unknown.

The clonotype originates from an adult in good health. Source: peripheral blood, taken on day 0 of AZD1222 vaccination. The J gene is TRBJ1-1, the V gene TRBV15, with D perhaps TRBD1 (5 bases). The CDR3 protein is CATSMDLGPLNTEAFF. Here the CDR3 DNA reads TGTGCCACCAGCATGGACCTGGGACCCTTGAACACTGAAGCTTTCTTT. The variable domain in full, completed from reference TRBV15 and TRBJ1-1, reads DAMVIQNPRYQVTQFGKPVTLSCSQTLNHNVMYWYQQKSSQAPKLLFHYYDKDFNNEADTPDNFQSRRPNTSFCFLDIRSPGLGDTAMYLCATSMDLGPLNTEAFFGQGTRLTVV.